Presented here are 7 T cell receptor beta chains from one specimen sequenced in a study of cytomegalovirus exposure and HLA in healthy donors. PCR amplification relied on 60 Vbeta primers (plus 13 Jbeta primers). Profiled with immunoSEQ multiplex PCR; TCRdb holds only in-frame clones, not every one. Of about 190,000 clones listed, over 70% are singletons. The specimen sequenced was PBMCs. Receptors were obtained from a man in his forties or fifties in good health and CMV-seropositive.

The V and J genes are TRBV2 and TRBJ1-6; D remains ambiguous. This CDR3 is 14 amino acids long. V gave up 2 bases and J gave up 8 bases, with 10 bases separating them. Germline V CDR1 and CDR2: SNHLY, FYNNEI. The CDR3 protein is CASSEYGGHSPLHF. The CDR3 DNA reads as TGTGCCAGCAGTGAATACGGAGGTCATTCACCCCTCCACTTT. The full variable domain, in which reference TRBV2 and TRBJ1-6 provide the parts outside the CDR3, is EPEVTQTPSHQVTQMGQEVILRCVPISNHLYFYWYRQILGQKVEFLVSFYNNEISEKSEIFDDQFSVERPDGSNFTLKIRSTKLEDSAMYFCASSEYGGHSPLHFGNGTRLTVT.

For the CDR3, the DNA is TGTGCCTGGAGTGTACGACGGGGAACTGGTGAGCAGTTCTTC. As protein: CAWSVRRGTGEQFF. The chain employs TRBV30 and TRBJ2-1; D is perhaps TRBD2 (5 bases). Looked up from germline, CDR1 is GTSNPN and CDR2 is SVGIG (reference sequence). The CDR3 runs 14 residues. The V end was cut by 0 bases, the J end by 9 bases, with 15 bases between. Supplemented by reference TRBV30 and TRBJ2-1, the full variable domain reads SQTIHQWPATLVQPVGSPLSLECTVEGTSNPNLYWYRQAAGRGLQLLFYSVGIGQISSEVPQNLSASRPQDRQFILSSKKLLLSDSGFYLCAWSVRRGTGEQFFGPGTRLTVL.

The chain has TRBV27 and TRBJ2-1, with D unresolved. V dropped 0 bases and J dropped 4 bases, with 7 bases sitting between them. The germline gives CDR1 MNHEY, CDR2 SMNVEV (reference sequence). This CDR3 spans 14 amino acids. As DNA, the CDR3 is TGTGCCAGCAGTTTATCGTCCGCGTACAATGAGCAGTTCTTC. Translated: CASSLSSAYNEQFF.

The rearrangement joins TRBV29-1 to TRBJ2-2, with 10 nucleotides matching TRBD2. With V trimmed by 5 bases and J by 1 base, 1 base remained unmatched. The CDR3 is 14 residues long. CDR1 is SQVTM, CDR2 ANQGSEA, per germline. CDR3 nucleotide sequence: TGCAGCGTTCGGACTAGCGGGAACACCGGGGAGCTGTTTTTT. It is translated as CSVRTSGNTGELFF.

V gene TRBV10-2 combines with J gene TRBJ2-7, with D maybe TRBD1 (6 bases). Looked up from germline, CDR1 is WSHSY and CDR2 is SAAADI. Trimming stripped 0 bases from V and 7 bases from J, with 7 bases between. CDR3 length equals 12 residues. CDR3 amino acids: CASSESGQEQYF. DNA of the CDR3: TGCGCCAGCAGTGAGTCCGGACAGGAGCAGTACTTC.

CDR3: CASSLGPQGYEQYF. The CDR3 nucleotides are TGCGCCAGCAGCTTGGGGCCACAGGGTTACGAGCAGTACTTC. The chain employs TRBV5-1 and TRBJ2-7, with a tentative D call TRBD1 (6 bases). The length of the CDR3 is 14 residues. The V end was cut by 0 bases, the J end by 4 bases, with 11 bases between. Germline values: CDR1 SGHRS, CDR2 YFSETQ. Looking up the rest from reference TRBV5-1 and TRBJ2-7 gives the full variable domain: KAGVTQTPRYLIKTRGQQVTLSCSPISGHRSVSWYQQTPGQGLQFLFEYFSETQRNKGNFPGRFSGRQFSNSRSEMNVSTLELGDSALYLCASSLGPQGYEQYFGPGTRLTVT.

This CDR3 is CASSLTRTSGNEQFF. Written as DNA, the CDR3 is TGTGCCAGCAGCCTGACACGGACTAGCGGCAATGAGCAGTTCTTC. The chain recombines TRBV7-9 with TRBJ2-1, with 10 bases fitting TRBD2. CDR1 is SEHNR and CDR2 is FQNEAQ in the germline V gene (reference sequence). V was pared by 5 bases and J by 6 bases, with 7 bases of the junction left unmatched. The CDR3 runs 15 residues. The full variable domain, in which reference TRBV7-9 and TRBJ2-1 provide the parts outside the CDR3, is DTGVSQNPRHKITKRGQNVTFRCDPISEHNRLYWYRQTLGQGPEFLTYFQNEAQLEKSRLLSDRFSAERPKGSFSTLEIQRTEQGDSAMYLCASSLTRTSGNEQFFGPGTRLTVL.